These 27 T cell receptor beta chains were sequenced from one sample in a study of monozygotic twins with inflammatory bowel disease. TCRdb re-called the 5' RACE reads and catalogs CDR3 proteins one per entry, DNA excluded. Here the sample table reports roughly 200,000 distinct CDR3 sequences. Sequencing used blood. Source of these receptors: a human donor with ulcerative colitis or Crohn's disease, or a healthy co-twin of an affected twin (not recorded which).

J is TRBJ2-7 and V is TRBV6-6. The CDR3 runs 13 residues. Germline CDR1 MNHNY, CDR2 SVGAGI (reference sequence). This chain's CDR3 is CASSSRISYEQYF.

The chain employs TRBV11-3 and TRBJ2-2. Germline values: CDR1 SGHNT, CDR2 YENEEA. The CDR3 contains 12 residues. The CDR3 protein is CASSPLSGELFF.

This chain joins TRBV7-2 and TRBJ2-5; there is no DNA to check the TCRdb D call of TRBD1. CDR3 length equals 16 residues. Germline V gives CDR1 SGHTA, CDR2 FQGNSA. CDR3 residues: CASSFDLDRGPETQYF.

The chain recombines TRBV7-9 with TRBJ2-7; with no DNA, the TCRdb D assignment of TRBD1 cannot be verified. The germline CDR1 and CDR2 sequences are SEHNR and FQNEAQ (reference sequence). CDR3 length equals 13 residues. CDR3 loop: CASSLEGNHEQYF.

This chain uses TRBV15 with TRBJ1-2; without DNA, the TCRdb call of TRBD1 cannot be checked. Germline CDR1 is LNHNV and CDR2 is YYDKDF (reference sequence). This CDR3 comprises 15 residues. CDR3 sequence reads: CATSRGDRTTYGYTF.

The rearrangement joins TRBV2 to TRBJ2-2. The CDR3 contains 15 residues. CDR1 is SNHLY and CDR2 is FYNNEI in the germline V gene. The chain's CDR3 is CASKSSGINTGELFF. Full variable domain (remainder filled in from reference TRBV2 and TRBJ2-2): EPEVTQTPSHQVTQMGQEVILRCVPISNHLYFYWYRQILGQKVEFLVSFYNNEISEKSEIFDDQFSVERPDGSNFTLKIRSTKLEDSAMYFCASKSSGINTGELFFGEGSRLTVL.

The chain links TRBV4-1 to TRBJ2-3. Per germline, CDR1 MGHRA and CDR2 YSYEKL. The length of the CDR3 is 16 residues. The CDR3 here is CASSQVAGTSTDTQYF.

This rearrangement joins TRBV7-2 to TRBJ1-2. Germline lookup yields CDR1 SGHTA and CDR2 FQGNSA. The CDR3 runs to 12 residues. CDR3 region: CASSLMGNGYTF.

The chain carries TRBV4-2 and TRBJ1-5; TCRdb reports TRBD1, a call that lacks DNA to check it against. The CDR3 contains 16 residues. Germline V gives CDR1 LGHNA, CDR2 YNFKEQ. The CDR3 sequence is CASSQGDRDLNQPQHF.

The V gene is TRBV5-1, the J gene TRBJ2-2; the D gene TCRdb calls, TRBD2, cannot be checked with no DNA. CDR3 size: 17 residues. Germline V gene data show CDR1 as SGHRS and CDR2 as YFSETQ. CDR3 sequence reads: CASSLFSGGANTGELFF.

The chain employs TRBV25-1 and TRBJ1-2; the D call from TCRdb, TRBD1, cannot be confirmed without DNA. The CDR3 totals 13 residues. Germline V gene data show CDR1 as MGHDK and CDR2 as SYGVNS. The CDR3 loop reads CASSQDRDYGYTF.

This chain joins TRBV30 and TRBJ2-2; TCRdb lists TRBD2, though no DNA is available to test this call. From germline, CDR1 is GTSNPN and CDR2 SVGIG (reference sequence). The length of the CDR3 is 14 residues. The CDR3: CAWSSGLNTGELFF. Complete variable domain (other parts from reference TRBV30 and TRBJ2-2): SQTIHQWPATLVQPVGSPLSLECTVEGTSNPNLYWYRQAAGRGLQLLFYSVGIGQISSEVPQNLSASRPQDRQFILSSKKLLLSDSGFYLCAWSSGLNTGELFFGEGSRLTVL.

The gene calls are TRBV7-9 and TRBJ1-2. Germline V lookup: CDR1 SEHNR, CDR2 FQNEAQ (reference sequence). The CDR3 has 15 amino acids. The CDR3 is CASSSPADLNYGYTF. Combining the CDR3 with reference TRBV7-9 and TRBJ1-2 gives the whole variable domain DTGVSQNPRHKITKRGQNVTFRCDPISEHNRLYWYRQTLGQGPEFLTYFQNEAQLEKSRLLSDRFSAERPKGSFSTLEIQRTEQGDSAMYLCASSSPADLNYGYTFGSGTRLTVV.

The rearrangement uses TRBV11-1 and TRBJ2-3. The CDR3 is made up of 15 amino acids. CDR1 and CDR2 (germline): SGHAT, FQDESV (reference sequence). The CDR3 sequence: CASSFSGTSTDTQYF.

This chain links TRBV12-3 or TRBV12-4 with TRBJ1-4. CDR3 length equals 14 residues. This CDR3 reads CASSLGSTNEKLFF.

This sequence joins TRBV5-1 and TRBJ2-3; lacking DNA, the TRBD2 call made by TCRdb goes unchecked. Germline loops: CDR1 SGHRS, CDR2 YFSETQ. This CDR3 has 18 amino acids. This CDR3 reads CASSLGLTSGGALDTQYF.

This chain uses TRBV7-2 with TRBJ2-5; checking the TCRdb D call of TRBD1 is not possible without DNA. Per the germline V gene, CDR1 is SGHTA and CDR2 is FQGNSA. The CDR3 consists of 15 residues. The CDR3: CASSSQGSRAETQYF.

The J gene is TRBJ2-3, the V gene TRBV7-8. The CDR3 extends over 16 amino acids. Germline-derived CDR1 and CDR2 are SGHVS and FQNEAQ. CDR3 sequence reads: CASSPIGDRHTDTQYF.

The chain couples TRBV11-2 to TRBJ1-6; TCRdb's D gene call, TRBD1, goes unchecked for lack of DNA. CDR3 length equals 17 residues. Germline CDR1 SGHAT, CDR2 FQNNGV. This chain's CDR3 is CASSSGGGLRSNSPLHF.

The V call is TRBV4-2, the J call TRBJ2-3; TCRdb's D call, TRBD2, is unchecked because there is no DNA. This CDR3 has 15 residues. The V gene's germline CDR1 is LGHNA and CDR2 YNFKEQ. CDR3 in amino acids: CASSQDGQRADTQYF.

The rearrangement links TRBV7-9 to TRBJ1-6; TCRdb gives TRBD1 as the D gene, but with no DNA this cannot be confirmed. Germline-derived CDR1 and CDR2 are SEHNR and FQNEAQ (reference sequence). The CDR3 covers 14 residues. The CDR3 region is CASSPPGGISPLHF.

CDR3 protein: CASSPVGLAVQETQYF. The J gene is TRBJ2-5, the V gene TRBV5-6; with no DNA, the TCRdb D assignment of TRBD2 cannot be verified. The length of the CDR3 is 16 residues. Germline V CDR1 and CDR2: SGHDT, YYEEEE.

This chain connects TRBV6-1 to TRBJ1-1. Germline V gene lookup returns CDR1 MNHNS and CDR2 SASEGT. The CDR3 has 15 residues. The CDR3 sequence is CASSSRGAGGTEAFF.

The chain is built from TRBV7-8 and TRBJ1-2. The CDR3 is 14 amino acids. CDR1 SGHVS and CDR2 FQNEAQ come from the germline V gene. The CDR3: CASSLEAALWLGTF.

This chain connects TRBV15 to TRBJ2-1; lacking DNA, the TRBD2 call made by TCRdb goes unchecked. Germline CDR1 reads LNHNV; CDR2 reads YYDKDF (reference sequence). There are 20 residues in the CDR3. The chain's CDR3 is CATSRDRLAGLGYTYNEQFF.

The chain has TRBV5-1 and TRBJ2-1; with no DNA, the TCRdb D assignment of TRBD1 cannot be verified. In germline, CDR1 is SGHRS, CDR2 YFSETQ. This CDR3 is 15 amino acids long. CDR3 protein: CASSQTGGFYNEQFF.

The chain combines TRBV5-1 with TRBJ2-1; TCRdb outputs TRBD2, but without DNA this stays unchecked. The CDR3 spans 16 residues. CDR1 SGHRS and CDR2 YFSETQ come from the germline V gene. Here the CDR3 reads CASSLQRWGGYNEQFF. The complete variable domain, with remaining parts taken from reference TRBV5-1 and TRBJ2-1, reads KAGVTQTPRYLIKTRGQQVTLSCSPISGHRSVSWYQQTPGQGLQFLFEYFSETQRNKGNFPGRFSGRQFSNSRSEMNVSTLELGDSALYLCASSLQRWGGYNEQFFGPGTRLTVL.